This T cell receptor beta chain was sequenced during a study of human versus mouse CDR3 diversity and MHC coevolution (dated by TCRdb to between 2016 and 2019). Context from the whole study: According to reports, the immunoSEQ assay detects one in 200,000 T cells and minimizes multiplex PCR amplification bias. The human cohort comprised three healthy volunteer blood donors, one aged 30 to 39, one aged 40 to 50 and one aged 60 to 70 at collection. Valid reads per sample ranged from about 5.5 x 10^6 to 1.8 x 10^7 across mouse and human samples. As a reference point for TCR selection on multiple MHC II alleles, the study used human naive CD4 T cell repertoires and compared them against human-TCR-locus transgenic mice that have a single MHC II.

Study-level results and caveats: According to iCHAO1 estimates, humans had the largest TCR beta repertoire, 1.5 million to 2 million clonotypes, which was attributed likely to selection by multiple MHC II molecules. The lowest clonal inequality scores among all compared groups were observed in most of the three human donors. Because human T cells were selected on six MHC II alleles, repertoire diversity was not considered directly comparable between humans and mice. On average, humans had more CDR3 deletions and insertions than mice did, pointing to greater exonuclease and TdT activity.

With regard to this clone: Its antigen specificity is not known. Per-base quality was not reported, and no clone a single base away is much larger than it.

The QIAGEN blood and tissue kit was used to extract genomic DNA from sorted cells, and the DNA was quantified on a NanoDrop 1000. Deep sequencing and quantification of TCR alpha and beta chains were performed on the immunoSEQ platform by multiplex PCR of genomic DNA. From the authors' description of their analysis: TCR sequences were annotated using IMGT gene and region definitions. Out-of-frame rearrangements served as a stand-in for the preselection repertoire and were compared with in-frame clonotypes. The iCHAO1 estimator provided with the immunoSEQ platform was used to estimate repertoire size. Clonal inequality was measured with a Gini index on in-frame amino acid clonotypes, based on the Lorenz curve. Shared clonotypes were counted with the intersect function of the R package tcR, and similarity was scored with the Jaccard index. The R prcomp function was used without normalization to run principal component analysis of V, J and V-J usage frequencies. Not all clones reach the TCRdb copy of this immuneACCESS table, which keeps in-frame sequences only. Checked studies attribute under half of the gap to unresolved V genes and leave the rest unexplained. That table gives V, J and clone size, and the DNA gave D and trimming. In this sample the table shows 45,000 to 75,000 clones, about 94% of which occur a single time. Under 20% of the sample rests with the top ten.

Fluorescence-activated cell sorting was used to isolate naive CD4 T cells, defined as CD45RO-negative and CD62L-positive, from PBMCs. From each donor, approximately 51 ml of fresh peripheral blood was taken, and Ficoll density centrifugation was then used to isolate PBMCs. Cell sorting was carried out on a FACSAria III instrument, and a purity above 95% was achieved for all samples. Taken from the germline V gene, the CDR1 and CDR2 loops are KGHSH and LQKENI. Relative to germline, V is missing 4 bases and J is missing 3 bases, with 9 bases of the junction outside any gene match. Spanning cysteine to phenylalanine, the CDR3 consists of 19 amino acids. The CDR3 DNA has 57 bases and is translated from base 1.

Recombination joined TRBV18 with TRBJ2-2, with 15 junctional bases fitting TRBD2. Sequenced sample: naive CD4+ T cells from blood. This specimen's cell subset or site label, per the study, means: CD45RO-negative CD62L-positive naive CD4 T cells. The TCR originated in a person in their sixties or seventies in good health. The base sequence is TGTGCCAGCTCACTCGGACTAGCGGGAGGGCCGGCGGACACCGGGGAGCTGTTTTTT. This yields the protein CASSLGLAGGPADTGELFF.